This entry describes one T cell receptor (beta chain). The data were taken from a study of blood T cells in healthy people across ages. About the study: Researchers report that template switching captured about one barcoded beta molecule per two T cells.

Germline CDR1 and CDR2: DFQATT and SNEGSKA (reference sequence). J was trimmed by 2 bases and V by 6 bases; bases with no gene match: 7. The CDR3 contains 13 residues. Combining a sample-barcoded 5' primer with a J-beta primer mix, a second PCR ran for roughly 7 to 12 cycles. The study obtained at least 2.5 million CDR3-containing paired-end reads from every sample. Each CDR3 protein gets one entry after TCRdb re-called the 5' RACE reads with MiXCR. The repertoire consists of 1,500,000 or so distinct CDR3 sequences, with approximately 39% occurring once and the leading ten covering about 4.1%. The sample comprised blood. This TCR was sampled from a woman between 18 and 29 years old in good health. The chain combines TRBV20-1 with TRBJ2-7; 7 nucleotides agree with TRBD2. The CDR3 coding sequence is TGCAGTGCCCAGACAGCGGGGCCCTACGAGCAGTACTTC. Its protein is CSAQTAGPYEQYF.